This T cell receptor (beta chain) comes out of a study of CD4 T cells in relation to SARS-CoV-2 and coronaviruses. The wider study: After roughly 11 days of antigen culture, PBMC TCR beta CDR3s were sequenced.

V shed 1 base and J shed 7 bases, with 3 bases lying between them. Looked up from germline, CDR1 is GTSNPN and CDR2 is SVGIG (reference sequence). The CDR3 is made up of 10 amino acids. Clones were read by immunoSEQ multiplex PCR, and TCRdb kept only the in-frame ones, dropping some. The sample holds about 21,000 clones, 74% seen once. Unexposed donor CD4+ T cells date from about 2011-2018, before the COVID-19 pandemic. After less than 11 days of culture, CD4+ T cells were isolated. By sample fraction, this clone is medium-sized. Its specificity is unknown. The clonotype was recovered from a human donor in good health. Specimen: CD4+ T cells from PBMCs, cultured in vitro. The chain is built from TRBV30 and TRBJ2-3; D is unresolved. CDR3 protein: CAWSENTQYF. CDR3 DNA: TGTGCCTGGAGTGAGAATACGCAGTATTTT.